The source of this T cell receptor beta chain is a study of T cell repertoires in cytomegalovirus infection. For the study at large: An indication of both CMV infection and matching HLA type came from public TCR beta signatures.

This CDR3 has 15 residues. Unmatched junction bases numbered 5, after V lost 3 bases and J lost 2 bases. Germline assignment: CDR1 SGHNT and CDR2 YYREEE (reference sequence). In regard to this clonotype: Its antigen is not known.

Study outcomes and limitations: Clonotype analysis showed dominance of the ex vivo response by HLA-C-restricted CMV-specific TCR beta clonotypes.

TCRdb itself ran the reads through MiXCR, one entry per CDR3 protein. The data contain tens of thousands of distinct CDR3 sequences, 20% of them seen just once; the ten biggest clones take up 15% to 20%. This chain uses TRBV5-4 with TRBJ2-1; 7 bases are a match to TRBD2. The receptor's source is a human donor in good health (CMV status not recorded). Some clones in this sample may be carry-over from other donors' samples. Sequencing was performed on PBMCs, sequenced either directly or after in vitro stimulation (not recorded which). The chain's CDR3 is CASSSQRGAYNEQFF. The CDR3 region has the DNA TGTGCCAGCAGCTCACAGCGGGGCGCCTACAATGAGCAGTTCTTC.